Listed here is a single TCR beta chain. Its antigen is not known. The data were obtained in a study of T-cell memory formation after mild COVID-19. Study observations and caveats: Memory from before infection featured some responding clones, which suggests cross-reactive memory joined.

Germline assignment: CDR1 SGHRS and CDR2 YFSETQ. The CDR3 sequence is 15 residues long. V lost 5 bases and J 5 bases, leaving 17 bases between the germline ends. From 5'RACE with constant-segment primers came TCR alpha and TCR beta cDNA libraries that carried sample barcodes and UMIs. TCRdb re-analysed the 5' RACE reads in MiXCR, keeping a single row per CDR3 protein. The sample has 90,000 to 120,000 distinct CDR3 sequences, around 10% seen once. Sequenced input: PBMCs or a T cell subset sorted from them (not recorded which). The receptor's source is a man aged 18-30 years who had mild COVID-19 (a few samples of this study predate the infection). Cell type and time point are not known. The V call is TRBV5-1, the J call TRBJ2-1, with D perhaps TRBD2 (6 bases). Here the CDR3 reads CASRGGGIRNNEQFF. Here the CDR3 DNA reads TGCGCCAGCAGGGGTGGGGGGATACGGAACAATGAGCAGTTCTTC.